This TCR beta chain was sequenced during a study of post-analysis software for immune sequencing data (dated by TCRdb to the mid-2010s). Concerning the study at large: Relapsing-remitting, secondary progressive and progressive-relapsing multiple sclerosis were recorded as disease courses, and subtype annotation was lacking for some patients. A subset of samples was prepared in parallel using single-end sample barcoding, then pooled and co-amplified after Illumina adapter ligation. The patient repertoires were compared against 11 previously published healthy control repertoires obtained from donors aged roughly 6 to 28 years.

TCR beta repertoires were profiled from peripheral blood of approximately 13 young patients with multiple sclerosis to demonstrate the VDJtools post-analysis software. The multiple sclerosis patients were children and adolescents ranging in age from about 6 to 16 years. The method behind the library was PCR. The sequencer listed for this sample is Illumina HiSeq 2500. To reduce PCR and sequencing biases, unique molecular identifiers were built into the TCR beta cDNA libraries. Roughly 500,000 cDNA molecules were obtained for every 1 to 10 million input T cells, so each molecule roughly corresponded to one T cell. Patient libraries were prepared and sequenced with the same protocol used for the earlier healthy control dataset. Within a given batch, samples were prepared together, multiplexed and sequenced on the same HiSeq lane. On the study's bioinformatics: Raw barcoded reads were processed with MIGEC, and single-read molecular identifier groups were discarded before consensus assembly and CDR3 extraction. VDJtools was used for post-analysis of the clonotype tables, and diversity was normalized by down-sampling every dataset to the size of the smallest sample. Repertoire overlap clustering matched CDR3 amino acid but not nucleotide sequences to correct batch-related cross-sample contamination. TCRdb trimmed public reads at Q25 via fastp, called clones via MiXCR and kept in-frame beta chains. Rows are unified per CDR3 protein, each entry keeping the most common DNA and genes. Clone size and V and J calls follow TCRdb, not the original study. Recorded for this sample are some 700,000 distinct CDR3 sequences; more than 50% of them occurred a single time. The top ten clonotypes cover around 11% of the sample.

V lost 5 bases and J lost 0 bases, and the count of bases not matched to a germline gene is 4. The CDR3 sequence holds 15 residues, the cysteine and phenylalanine included. Only CDR3 DNA is held: 45 bases, read in frame from base 1. In the germline V gene, CDR1 corresponds to SGHAT and CDR2 to FQNNGV. The paper's findings and limits, for the study overall: Compared with controls, multiple sclerosis patients had significantly lower normalized Chao1 diversity, a finding suggesting substantial peripheral T-cell clonal expansion. Strong co-clustering of samples prepared in the same batch was shown by direct clustering with F measure, prompting a batch-effect correction. Patients showed significantly higher frequencies than controls for several TRBV segments, among them TRBV5-6, TRBV5-1 and TRBV20-1. The multiple sclerosis patient group was slightly younger than the control group.

A remark on this clonotype: Its specific antigen is unknown. Base-call qualities are not available, and no considerably larger clone is one nucleotide away.

The TCR comes from a girl aged 2 to 10 with multiple sclerosis. The chain joins TRBV11-2 to TRBJ2-7, and 10 bases in between align with TRBD2. Material for sequencing was blood. The DNA is as follows: TGTGCCAGCAGCAGAACTAGCGGGGTCTCCTACGAGCAGTACTTC. Its translation reads: CASSRTSGVSYEQYF.